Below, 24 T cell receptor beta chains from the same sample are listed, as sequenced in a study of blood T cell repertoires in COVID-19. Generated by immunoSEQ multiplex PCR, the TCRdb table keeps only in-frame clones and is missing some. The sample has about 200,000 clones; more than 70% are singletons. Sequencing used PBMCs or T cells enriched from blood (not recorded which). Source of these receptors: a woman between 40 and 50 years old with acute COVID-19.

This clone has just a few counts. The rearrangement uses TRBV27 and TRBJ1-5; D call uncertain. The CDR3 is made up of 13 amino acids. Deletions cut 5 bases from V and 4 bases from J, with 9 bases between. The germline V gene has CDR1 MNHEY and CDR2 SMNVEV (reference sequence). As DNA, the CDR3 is TGTGCCAGCAGTCCAGATCCAAATCAGCCCCAGCATTTT. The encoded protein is CASSPDPNQPQHF.

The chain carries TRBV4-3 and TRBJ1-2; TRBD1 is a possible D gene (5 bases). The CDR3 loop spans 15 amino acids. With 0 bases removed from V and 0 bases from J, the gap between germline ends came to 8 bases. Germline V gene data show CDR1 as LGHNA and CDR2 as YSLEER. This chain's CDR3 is CASSQEGAANYGYTF. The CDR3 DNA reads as TGCGCCAGCAGCCAAGAAGGGGCGGCTAACTATGGCTACACCTTC.

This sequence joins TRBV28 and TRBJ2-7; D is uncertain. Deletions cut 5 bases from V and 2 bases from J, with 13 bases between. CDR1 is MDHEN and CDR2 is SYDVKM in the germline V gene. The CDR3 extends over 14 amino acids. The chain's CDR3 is CASSPPSSPYEQYF. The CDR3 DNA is TGTGCCAGCAGTCCACCCAGTTCCCCCTACGAGCAGTACTTC.

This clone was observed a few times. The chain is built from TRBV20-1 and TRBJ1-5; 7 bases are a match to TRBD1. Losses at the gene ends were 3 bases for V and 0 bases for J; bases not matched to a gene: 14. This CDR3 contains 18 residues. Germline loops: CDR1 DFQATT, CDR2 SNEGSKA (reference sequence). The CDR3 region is CSASKGALRVGSNQPQHF. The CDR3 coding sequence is TGCAGTGCTAGTAAGGGGGCTCTACGGGTGGGTAGCAATCAGCCCCAGCATTTT.

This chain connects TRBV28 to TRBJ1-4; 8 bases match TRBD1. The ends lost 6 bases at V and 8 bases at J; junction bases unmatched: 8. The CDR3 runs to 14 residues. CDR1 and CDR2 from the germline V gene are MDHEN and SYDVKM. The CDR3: CASRAQGGNEKLFF. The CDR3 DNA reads TGTGCCAGCAGAGCACAGGGGGGGAACGAAAAACTGTTTTTT.

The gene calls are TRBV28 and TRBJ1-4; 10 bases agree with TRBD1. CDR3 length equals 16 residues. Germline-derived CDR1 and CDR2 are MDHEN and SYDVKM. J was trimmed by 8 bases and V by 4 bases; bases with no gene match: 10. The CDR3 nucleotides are TGTGCCAGCAGTTCGCTAGACAGGGGGCAGGAGGAAAAACTGTTTTTT. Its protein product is CASSSLDRGQEEKLFF. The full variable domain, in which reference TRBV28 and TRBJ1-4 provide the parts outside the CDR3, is DVKVTQSSRYLVKRTGEKVFLECVQDMDHENMFWYRQDPGLGLRLIYFSYDVKMKEKGDIPEGYSVSREKKERFSLILESASTNQTSMYLCASSSLDRGQEEKLFFGSGTQLSVL.

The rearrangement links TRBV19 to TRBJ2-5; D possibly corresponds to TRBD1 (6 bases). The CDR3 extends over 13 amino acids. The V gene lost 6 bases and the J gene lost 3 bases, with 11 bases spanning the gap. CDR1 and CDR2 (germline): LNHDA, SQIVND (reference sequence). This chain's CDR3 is CASRGQGKETQYF. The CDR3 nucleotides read TGTGCCAGTAGGGGCCAGGGGAAAGAGACCCAGTACTTC.

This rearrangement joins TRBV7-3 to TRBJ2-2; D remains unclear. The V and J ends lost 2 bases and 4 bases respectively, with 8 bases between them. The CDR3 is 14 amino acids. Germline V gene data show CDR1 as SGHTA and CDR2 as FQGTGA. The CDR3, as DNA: TGTGCCAGCAGCTTAGGGCAGTCCACCGGGGAGCTGTTTTTT. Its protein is CASSLGQSTGELFF.

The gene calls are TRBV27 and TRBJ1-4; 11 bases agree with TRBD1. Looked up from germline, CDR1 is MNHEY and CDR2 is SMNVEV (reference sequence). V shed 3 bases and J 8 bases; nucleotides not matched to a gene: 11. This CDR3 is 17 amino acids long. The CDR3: CASSFQKGTGGREKLFF. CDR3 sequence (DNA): TGTGCCAGCAGTTTCCAAAAGGGGACAGGGGGTCGGGAAAAACTGTTTTTT. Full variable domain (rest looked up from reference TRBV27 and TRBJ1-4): EAQVTQNPRYLITVTGKKLTVTCSQNMNHEYMSWYRQDPGLGLRQIYYSMNVEVTDKGDVPEGYKVSRKEKRNFPLILESPSPNQTSLYFCASSFQKGTGGREKLFFGSGTQLSVL.

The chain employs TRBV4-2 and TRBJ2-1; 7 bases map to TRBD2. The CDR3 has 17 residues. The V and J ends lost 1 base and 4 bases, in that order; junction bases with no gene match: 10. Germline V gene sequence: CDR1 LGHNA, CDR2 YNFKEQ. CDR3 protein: CASSQVYRRESYNEQFF. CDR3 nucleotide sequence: TGTGCCAGCAGCCAAGTTTATAGGCGGGAGAGTTACAATGAGCAGTTCTTC.

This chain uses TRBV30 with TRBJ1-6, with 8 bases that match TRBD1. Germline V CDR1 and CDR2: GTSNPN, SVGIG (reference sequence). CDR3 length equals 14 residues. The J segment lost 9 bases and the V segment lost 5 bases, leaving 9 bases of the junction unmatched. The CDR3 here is CAWQQGGNGSPLHF. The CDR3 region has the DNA TGTGCCTGGCAACAGGGGGGGAATGGTTCACCCCTCCACTTT.

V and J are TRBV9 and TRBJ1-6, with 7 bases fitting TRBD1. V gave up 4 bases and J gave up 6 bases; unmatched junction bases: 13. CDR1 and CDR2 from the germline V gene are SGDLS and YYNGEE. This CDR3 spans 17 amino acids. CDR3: CASSSSPGQIGNSPLHF. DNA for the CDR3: TGTGCCAGCAGCTCGAGCCCGGGACAGATCGGTAATTCACCCCTCCACTTT.

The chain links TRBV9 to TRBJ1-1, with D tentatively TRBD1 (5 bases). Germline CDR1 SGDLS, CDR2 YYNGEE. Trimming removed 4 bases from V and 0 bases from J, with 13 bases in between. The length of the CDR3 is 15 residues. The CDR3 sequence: CASSLSGGLNTEAFF. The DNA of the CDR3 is TGTGCCAGCAGCTTATCGGGGGGACTGAACACTGAAGCTTTCTTT.

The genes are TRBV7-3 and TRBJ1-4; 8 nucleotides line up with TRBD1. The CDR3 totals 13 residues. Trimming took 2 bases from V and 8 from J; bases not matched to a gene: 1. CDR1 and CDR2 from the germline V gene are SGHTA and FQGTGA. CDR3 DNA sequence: TGTGCCAGCAGCTTAGACAGGGGAGAAAAACTGTTTTTT. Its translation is CASSLDRGEKLFF.

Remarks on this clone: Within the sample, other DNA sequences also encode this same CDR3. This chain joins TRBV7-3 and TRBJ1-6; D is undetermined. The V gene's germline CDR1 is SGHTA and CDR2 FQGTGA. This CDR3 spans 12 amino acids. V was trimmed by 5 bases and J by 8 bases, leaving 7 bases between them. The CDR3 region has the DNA TGTGCCAGCAGCCTAGGTGATTCACCCCTCCACTTT. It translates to CASSLGDSPLHF. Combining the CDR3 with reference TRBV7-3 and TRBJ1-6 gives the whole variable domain GAGVSQTPSNKVTEKGKYVELRCDPISGHTALYWYRQSLGQGPEFLIYFQGTGAADDSGLPNDRFFAVRPEGSVSTLKIQRTERGDSAVYLCASSLGDSPLHFGNGTRLTVT.

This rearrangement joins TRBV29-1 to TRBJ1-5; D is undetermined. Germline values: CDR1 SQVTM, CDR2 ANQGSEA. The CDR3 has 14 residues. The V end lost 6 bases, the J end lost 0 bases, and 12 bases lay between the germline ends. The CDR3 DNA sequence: TGCAGCGTGAAATACACGAATAGCAATCAGCCCCAGCATTTT. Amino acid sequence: CSVKYTNSNQPQHF.

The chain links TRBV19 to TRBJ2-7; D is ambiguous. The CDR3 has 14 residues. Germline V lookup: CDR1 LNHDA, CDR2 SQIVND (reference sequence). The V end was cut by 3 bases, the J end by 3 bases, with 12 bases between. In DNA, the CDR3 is TGTGCCAGTAGTATGCGCAGGCACAACTACGAGCAGTACTTC. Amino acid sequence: CASSMRRHNYEQYF.

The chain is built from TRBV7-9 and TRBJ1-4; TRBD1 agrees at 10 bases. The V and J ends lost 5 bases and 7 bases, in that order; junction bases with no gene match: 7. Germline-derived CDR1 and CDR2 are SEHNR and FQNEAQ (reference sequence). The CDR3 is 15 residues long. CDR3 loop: CASSNSRTGGEKLFF. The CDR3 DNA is TGTGCCAGCAGCAATAGCCGGACAGGGGGTGAAAAACTGTTTTTT.

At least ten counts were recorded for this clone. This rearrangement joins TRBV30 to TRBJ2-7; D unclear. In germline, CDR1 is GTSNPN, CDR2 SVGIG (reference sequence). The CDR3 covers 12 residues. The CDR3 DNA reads TGTGCTTGTCTGGGCAAAGCCTACGAGCAGTACTTC. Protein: CACLGKAYEQYF.

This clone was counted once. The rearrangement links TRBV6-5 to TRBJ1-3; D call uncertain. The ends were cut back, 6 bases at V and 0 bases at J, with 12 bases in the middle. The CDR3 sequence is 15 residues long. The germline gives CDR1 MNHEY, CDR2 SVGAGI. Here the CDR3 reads CASRPDSYSGNTIYF. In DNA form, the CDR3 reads TGTGCCAGCAGGCCGGACTCATACTCTGGAAACACCATATATTTT.

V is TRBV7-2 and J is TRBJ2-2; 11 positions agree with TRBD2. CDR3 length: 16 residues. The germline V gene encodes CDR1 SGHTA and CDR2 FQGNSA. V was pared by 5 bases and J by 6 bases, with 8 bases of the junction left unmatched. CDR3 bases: TGTGCCAGCAGCACCGGACTAGCGGGTGTTGCCGGGGAGCTGTTTTTT. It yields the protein CASSTGLAGVAGELFF.

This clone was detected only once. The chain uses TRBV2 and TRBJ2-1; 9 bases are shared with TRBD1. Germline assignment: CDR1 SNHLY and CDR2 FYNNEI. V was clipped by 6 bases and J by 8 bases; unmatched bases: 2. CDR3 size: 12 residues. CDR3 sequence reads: CASRRQGDEQFF. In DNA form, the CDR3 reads TGTGCCAGCAGGCGACAGGGGGATGAGCAGTTCTTC.

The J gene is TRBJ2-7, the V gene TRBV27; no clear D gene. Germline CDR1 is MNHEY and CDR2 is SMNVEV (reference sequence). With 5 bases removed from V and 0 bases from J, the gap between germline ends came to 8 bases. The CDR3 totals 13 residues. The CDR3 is CASSIPGSYEQYF. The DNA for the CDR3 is TGTGCCAGCAGTATACCAGGCTCCTACGAGCAGTACTTC.

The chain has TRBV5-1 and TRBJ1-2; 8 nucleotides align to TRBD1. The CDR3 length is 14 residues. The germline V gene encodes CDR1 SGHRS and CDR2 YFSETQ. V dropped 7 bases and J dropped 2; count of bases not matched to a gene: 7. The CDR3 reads CASSSGGENYGYTF. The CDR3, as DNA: TGCGCCAGCTCTTCAGGGGGCGAAAACTATGGCTACACCTTC.